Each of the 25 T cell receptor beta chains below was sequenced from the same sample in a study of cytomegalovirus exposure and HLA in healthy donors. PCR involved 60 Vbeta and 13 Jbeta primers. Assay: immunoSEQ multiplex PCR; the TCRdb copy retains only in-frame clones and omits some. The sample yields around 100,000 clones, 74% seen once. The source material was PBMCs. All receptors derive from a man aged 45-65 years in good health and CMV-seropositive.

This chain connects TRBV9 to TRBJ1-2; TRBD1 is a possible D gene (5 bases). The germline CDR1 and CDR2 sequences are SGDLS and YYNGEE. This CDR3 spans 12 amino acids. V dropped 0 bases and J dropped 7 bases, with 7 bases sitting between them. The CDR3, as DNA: TGTGCCAGCAGCGTAGGGGGGGGTGGCTACACCTTC. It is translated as CASSVGGGGYTF.

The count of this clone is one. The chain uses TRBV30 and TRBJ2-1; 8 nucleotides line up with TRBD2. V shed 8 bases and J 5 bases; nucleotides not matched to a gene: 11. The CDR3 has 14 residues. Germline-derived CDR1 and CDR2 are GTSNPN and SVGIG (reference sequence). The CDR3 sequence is CALSLAVIHNEQFF. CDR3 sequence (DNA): TGTGCCCTCTCACTAGCGGTGATACACAATGAGCAGTTCTTC.

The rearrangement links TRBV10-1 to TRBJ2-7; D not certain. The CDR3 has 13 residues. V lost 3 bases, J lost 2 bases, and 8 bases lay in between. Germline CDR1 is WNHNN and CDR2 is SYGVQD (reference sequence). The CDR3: CASSDNEPYEQYF. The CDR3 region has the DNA TGCGCCAGCAGTGATAACGAGCCCTACGAGCAGTACTTC.

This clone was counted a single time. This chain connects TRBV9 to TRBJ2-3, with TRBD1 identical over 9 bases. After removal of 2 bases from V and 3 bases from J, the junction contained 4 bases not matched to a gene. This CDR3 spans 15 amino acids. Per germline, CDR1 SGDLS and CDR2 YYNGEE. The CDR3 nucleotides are TGTGCCAGCAGCGTTGGGACAGGGACAACAGATACGCAGTATTTT. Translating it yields CASSVGTGTTDTQYF.

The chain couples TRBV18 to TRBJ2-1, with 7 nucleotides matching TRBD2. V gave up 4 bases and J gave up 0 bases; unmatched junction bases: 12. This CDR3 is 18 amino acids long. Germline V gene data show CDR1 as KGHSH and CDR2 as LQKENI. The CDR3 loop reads CASSLAGLRKSSYNEQFF. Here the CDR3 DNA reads TGTGCCAGCTCACTAGCGGGCTTACGAAAAAGCTCCTACAATGAGCAGTTCTTC.

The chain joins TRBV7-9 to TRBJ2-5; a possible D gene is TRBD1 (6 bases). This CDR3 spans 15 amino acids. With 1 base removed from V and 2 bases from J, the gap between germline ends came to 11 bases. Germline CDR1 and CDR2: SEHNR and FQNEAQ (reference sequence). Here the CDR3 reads CASSLGEQGQETQYF. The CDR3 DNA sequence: TGTGCCAGCAGCTTAGGAGAACAGGGTCAAGAGACCCAGTACTTC.

CDR3 region: CASSVEGGDYNEQFF. The CDR3 bases are TGTGCCAGCAGCGTAGAGGGCGGGGACTACAATGAGCAGTTCTTC. The chain couples TRBV9 to TRBJ2-1; the D gene is possibly TRBD2 (6 bases). CDR1 SGDLS and CDR2 YYNGEE come from the germline V gene. V was pared by 0 bases and J by 3 bases, with 10 bases between. The CDR3 is made up of 15 amino acids.

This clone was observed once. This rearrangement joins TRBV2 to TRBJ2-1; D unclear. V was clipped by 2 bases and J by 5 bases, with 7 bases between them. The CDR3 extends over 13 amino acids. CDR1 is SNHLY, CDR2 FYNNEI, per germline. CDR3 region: CASSESGDNEQFF. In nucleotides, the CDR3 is TGTGCCAGCAGTGAATCCGGTGACAATGAGCAGTTCTTC.

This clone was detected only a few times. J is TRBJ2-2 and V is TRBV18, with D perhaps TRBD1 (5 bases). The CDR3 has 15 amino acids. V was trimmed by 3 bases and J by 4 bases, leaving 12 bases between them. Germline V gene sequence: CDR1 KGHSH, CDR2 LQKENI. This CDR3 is CASSPLTTVTGELFF. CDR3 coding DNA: TGTGCCAGCTCACCTTTAACGACAGTCACCGGGGAGCTGTTTTTT.

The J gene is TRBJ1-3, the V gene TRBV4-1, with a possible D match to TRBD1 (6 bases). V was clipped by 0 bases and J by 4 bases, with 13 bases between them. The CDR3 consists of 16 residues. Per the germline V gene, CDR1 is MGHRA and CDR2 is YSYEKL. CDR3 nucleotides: TGCGCCAGCAGCCAAGATGGGCGGCAGGGGGGAAACACCATATATTTT. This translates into CASSQDGRQGGNTIYF.

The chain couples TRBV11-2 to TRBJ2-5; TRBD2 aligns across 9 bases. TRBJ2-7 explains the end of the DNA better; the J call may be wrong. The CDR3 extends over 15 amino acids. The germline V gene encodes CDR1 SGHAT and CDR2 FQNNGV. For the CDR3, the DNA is TGTGCCAGCAGCTTAGAAAGGACTAGCGTTTACGAGCAGTACTTC. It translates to CASSLERTSVYEQYF.

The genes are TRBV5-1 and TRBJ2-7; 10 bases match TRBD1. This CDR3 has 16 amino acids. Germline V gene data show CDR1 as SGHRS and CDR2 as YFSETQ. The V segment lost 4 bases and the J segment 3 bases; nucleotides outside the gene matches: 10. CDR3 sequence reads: CASSPPFGQGDYEQYF. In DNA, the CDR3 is TGCGCCAGCAGCCCACCCTTTGGACAGGGGGACTACGAGCAGTACTTC.

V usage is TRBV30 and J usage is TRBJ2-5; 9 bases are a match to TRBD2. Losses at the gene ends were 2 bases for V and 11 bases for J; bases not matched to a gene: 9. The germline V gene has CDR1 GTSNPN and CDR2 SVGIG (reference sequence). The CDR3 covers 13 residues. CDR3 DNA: TGTGCCTGGAGTCTGGCGGGAGGGGATGAGCAGTACTTC. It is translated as CAWSLAGGDEQYF.

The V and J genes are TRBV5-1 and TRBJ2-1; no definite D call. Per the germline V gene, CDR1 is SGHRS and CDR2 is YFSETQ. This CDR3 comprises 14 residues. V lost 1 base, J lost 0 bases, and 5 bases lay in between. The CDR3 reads CASSLTASYNEQFF. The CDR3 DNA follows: TGCGCCAGCAGCTTGACTGCCTCCTACAATGAGCAGTTCTTC.

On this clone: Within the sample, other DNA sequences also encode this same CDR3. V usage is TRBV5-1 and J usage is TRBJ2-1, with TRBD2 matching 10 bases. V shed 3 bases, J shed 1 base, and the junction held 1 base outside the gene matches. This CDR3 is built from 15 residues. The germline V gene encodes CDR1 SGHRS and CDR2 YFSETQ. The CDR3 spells CASSSTSGSYNEQFF. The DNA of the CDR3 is TGCGCCAGCAGCTCGACTAGCGGGTCCTACAATGAGCAGTTCTTC.

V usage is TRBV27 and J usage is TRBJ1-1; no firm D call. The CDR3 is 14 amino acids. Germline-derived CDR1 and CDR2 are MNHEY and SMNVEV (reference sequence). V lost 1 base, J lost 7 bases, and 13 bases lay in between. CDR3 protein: CASSLFPGSGEAFF. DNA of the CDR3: TGTGCCAGCAGTTTATTCCCGGGATCCGGTGAAGCTTTCTTT.

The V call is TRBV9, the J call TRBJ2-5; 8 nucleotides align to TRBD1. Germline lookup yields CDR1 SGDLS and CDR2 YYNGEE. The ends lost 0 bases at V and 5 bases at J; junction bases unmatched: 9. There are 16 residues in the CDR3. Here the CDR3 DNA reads TGTGCCAGCAGCGTAGAAGGGACAGGCGCTTTGGAGACCCAGTACTTC. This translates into CASSVEGTGALETQYF.

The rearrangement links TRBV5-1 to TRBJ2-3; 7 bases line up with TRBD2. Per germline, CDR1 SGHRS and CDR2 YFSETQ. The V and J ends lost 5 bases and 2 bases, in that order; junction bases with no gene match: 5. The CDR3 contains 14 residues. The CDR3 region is CASRPLADTDTQYF. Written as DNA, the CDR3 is TGCGCCAGCAGACCTCTAGCGGACACAGATACGCAGTATTTT.

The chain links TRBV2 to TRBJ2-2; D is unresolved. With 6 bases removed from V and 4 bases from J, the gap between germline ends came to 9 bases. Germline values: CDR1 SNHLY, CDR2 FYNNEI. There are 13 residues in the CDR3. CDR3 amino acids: CASRGVITGELFF. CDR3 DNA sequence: TGTGCCAGCAGAGGAGTTATCACCGGGGAGCTGTTTTTT.

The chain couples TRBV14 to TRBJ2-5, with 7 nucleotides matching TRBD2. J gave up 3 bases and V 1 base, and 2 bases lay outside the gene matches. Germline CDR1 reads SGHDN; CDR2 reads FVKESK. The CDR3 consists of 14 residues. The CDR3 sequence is CASSQVGLEETQYF. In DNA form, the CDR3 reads TGTGCCAGCAGCCAAGTCGGACTAGAAGAGACCCAGTACTTC.

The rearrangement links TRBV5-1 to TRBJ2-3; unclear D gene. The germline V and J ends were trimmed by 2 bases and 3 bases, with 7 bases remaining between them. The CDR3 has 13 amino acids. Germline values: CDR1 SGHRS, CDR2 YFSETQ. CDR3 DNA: TGCGCCAGCAGCTTAGAGCGAACAGATACGCAGTATTTT. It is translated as CASSLERTDTQYF.

CDR3 coding DNA: TGTGCCAGCAGCTTTGACAGCTCCTACGAGCAGTACTTC. Protein sequence: CASSFDSSYEQYF. The V gene is TRBV11-3, the J gene TRBJ2-7, with D perhaps matching TRBD1 (5 bases). V lost 3 bases, J lost 0 bases, and 6 bases lay in between. Germline assignment: CDR1 SGHNT and CDR2 YENEEA. The CDR3 runs to 13 residues.

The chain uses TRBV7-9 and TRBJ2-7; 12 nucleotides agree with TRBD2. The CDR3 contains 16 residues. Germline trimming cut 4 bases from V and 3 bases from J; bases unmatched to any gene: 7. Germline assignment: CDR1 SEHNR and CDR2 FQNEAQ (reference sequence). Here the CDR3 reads CASSSLLAGGHYEQYF. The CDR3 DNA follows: TGTGCCAGCAGCTCACTGCTAGCGGGAGGGCACTACGAGCAGTACTTC.

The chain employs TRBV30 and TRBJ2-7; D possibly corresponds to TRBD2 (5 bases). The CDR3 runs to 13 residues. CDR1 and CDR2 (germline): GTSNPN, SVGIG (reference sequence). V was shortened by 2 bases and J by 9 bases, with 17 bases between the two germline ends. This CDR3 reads CAWSPSDWAGQYF. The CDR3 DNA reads TGTGCCTGGAGTCCATCGGACTGGGCAGGGCAGTACTTC.

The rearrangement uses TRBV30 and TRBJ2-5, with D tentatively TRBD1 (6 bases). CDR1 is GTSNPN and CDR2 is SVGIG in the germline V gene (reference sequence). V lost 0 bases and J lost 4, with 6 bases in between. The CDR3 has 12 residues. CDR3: CAWSVGGETQYF. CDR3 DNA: TGTGCCTGGAGTGTAGGGGGAGAGACCCAGTACTTC.